The clone carrying this T cell receptor (beta chain) has a count of ten or more. What it recognizes is unknown. There were TCR beta CDR3 regions amplified from RNA transcripts. A first-round RT-PCR of the TCR CDR3 used the HTBI primer set. TCRdb processed the multiplex PCR reads anew with MiXCR; each CDR3 protein has one entry. The sample lists about 480,000 distinct CDR3 sequences; 24% were seen once. This sample is part of a study of T cells in Graves' hyperthyroidism and ophthalmopathy. Study observations and caveats: In blood, most of the thyroid clonotypes expanded above 0.001 were also present.

CDR3 length equals 15 residues. The V gene's germline CDR1 is MDHEN and CDR2 SYDVKM. J lost 3 bases, V lost 5 bases, and 6 bases had no gene match. Disease lasting under 3 months, a NOSPECS grade of at least 4, and a Clinical Activity Score of at least 3 were features of the ophthalmopathy patients. Every diagnosis used clinical symptoms, serum thyroxine and TRAb, thyroid ultrasound and orbital computed tomography. The chain uses TRBV28 and TRBJ2-7; 11 nucleotides match TRBD1. The sample taken for sequencing was blood. This clonotype originated in a woman in her twenties or thirties with Graves' ophthalmopathy. CDR3 nucleotides: TGTGCCAGCAGTCGGCCGGGACAGGGGGACTACGAGCAGTACTTC. Amino acids: CASSRPGQGDYEQYF.